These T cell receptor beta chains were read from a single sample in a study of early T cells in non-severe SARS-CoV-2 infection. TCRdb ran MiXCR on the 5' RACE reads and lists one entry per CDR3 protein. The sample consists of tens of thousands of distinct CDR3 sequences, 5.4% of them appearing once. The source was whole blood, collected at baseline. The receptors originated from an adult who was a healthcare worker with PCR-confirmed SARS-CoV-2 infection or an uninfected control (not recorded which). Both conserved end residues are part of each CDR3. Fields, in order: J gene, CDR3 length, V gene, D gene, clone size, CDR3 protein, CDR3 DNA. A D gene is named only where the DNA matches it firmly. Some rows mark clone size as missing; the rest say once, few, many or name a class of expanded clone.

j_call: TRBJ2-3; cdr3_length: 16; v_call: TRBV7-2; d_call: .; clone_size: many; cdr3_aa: CASSLETGSFTDTQYF; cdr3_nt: TGTGCCAGCAGCTTAGAAACTGGGTCGTTCACAGATACGCAGTATTTT
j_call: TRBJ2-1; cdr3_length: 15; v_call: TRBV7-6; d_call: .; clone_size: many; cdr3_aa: CASSLGPTSSDEQFF; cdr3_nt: TGTGCCAGCAGCTTAGGACCCACTAGCAGCGATGAGCAGTTCTTC
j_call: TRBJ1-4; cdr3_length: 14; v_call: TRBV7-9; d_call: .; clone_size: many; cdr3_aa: CASSSRRTNEKLFF; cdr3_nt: TGTGCCAGCAGCTCCAGGAGAACTAATGAAAAACTGTTTTTT
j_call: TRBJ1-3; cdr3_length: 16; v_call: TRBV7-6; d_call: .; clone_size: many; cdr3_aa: CASSAALQTAGNTIYF; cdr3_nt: TGTGCCAGCAGCGCAGCCCTCCAAACCGCTGGAAACACCATATATTTT
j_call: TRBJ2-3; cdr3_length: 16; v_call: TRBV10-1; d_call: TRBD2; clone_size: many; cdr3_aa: CASSATASGLTDTQYF; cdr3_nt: TGCGCCAGCAGTGCAACGGCTAGCGGCCTCACAGATACGCAGTATTTT
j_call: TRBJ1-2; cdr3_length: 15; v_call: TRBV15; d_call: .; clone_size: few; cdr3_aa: CATSSYGVEPYGYTF; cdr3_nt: TGTGCCACCAGCAGCTACGGGGTTGAACCTTATGGCTACACCTTC
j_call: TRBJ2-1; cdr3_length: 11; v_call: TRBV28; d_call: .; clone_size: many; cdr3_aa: CASREVNEQFF; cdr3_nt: TGTGCCAGCAGGGAGGTCAATGAGCAGTTCTTC
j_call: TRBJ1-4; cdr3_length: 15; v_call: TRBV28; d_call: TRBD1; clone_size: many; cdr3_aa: CASSPATGGFEKLFF; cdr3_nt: TGTGCCAGCAGTCCAGCGACAGGGGGCTTTGAAAAACTGTTTTTT
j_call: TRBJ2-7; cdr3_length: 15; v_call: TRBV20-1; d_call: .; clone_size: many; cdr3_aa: CSARDPRSKSYEQYF; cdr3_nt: TGCAGTGCTAGAGACCCTAGGAGCAAGTCCTACGAGCAGTACTTC
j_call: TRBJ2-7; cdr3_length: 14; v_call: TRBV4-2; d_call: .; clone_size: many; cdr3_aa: CASSQEVDFYEQYF; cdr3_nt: TGTGCCAGCAGCCAAGAGGTGGATTTCTACGAGCAGTACTTC
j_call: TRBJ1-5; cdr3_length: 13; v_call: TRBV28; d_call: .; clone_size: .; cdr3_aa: CASRPTQNQPQHF; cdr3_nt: TGTGCCAGCAGACCCACCCAAAATCAGCCCCAGCATTTT
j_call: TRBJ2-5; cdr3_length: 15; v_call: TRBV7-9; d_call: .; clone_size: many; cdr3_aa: CASSTGTAYQETQYF; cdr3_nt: TGTGCCAGCAGCACTGGGACCGCGTACCAAGAGACCCAGTACTTC
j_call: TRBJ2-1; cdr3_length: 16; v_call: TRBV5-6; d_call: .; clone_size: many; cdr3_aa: CASSGVWVLTTNEQFF; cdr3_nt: TGTGCCAGCAGCGGGGTGTGGGTTTTAACAACCAATGAGCAGTTCTTC
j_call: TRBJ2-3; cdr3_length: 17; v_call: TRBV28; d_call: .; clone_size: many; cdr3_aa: CASSPLPPGYRTDTQYF; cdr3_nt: TGTGCCAGCAGCCCCCTCCCCCCGGGATATCGTACAGATACGCAGTATTTT
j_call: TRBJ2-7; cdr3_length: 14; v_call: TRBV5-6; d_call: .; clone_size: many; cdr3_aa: CASSLEVLPYEQYF; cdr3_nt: TGTGCCAGCAGCTTGGAAGTTTTACCCTACGAGCAGTACTTC
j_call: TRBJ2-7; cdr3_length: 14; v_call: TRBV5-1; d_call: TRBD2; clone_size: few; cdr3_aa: CASSEQSGSPEQYF; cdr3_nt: TGCGCCAGCAGTGAACAGAGCGGGAGCCCCGAGCAGTACTTC
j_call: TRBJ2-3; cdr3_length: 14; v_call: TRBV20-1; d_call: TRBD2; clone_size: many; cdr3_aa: CSARVSGSADTQYF; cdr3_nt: TGCAGTGCTAGAGTTAGCGGGAGTGCAGATACGCAGTATTTT
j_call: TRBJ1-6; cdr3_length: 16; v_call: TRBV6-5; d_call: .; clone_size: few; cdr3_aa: CASSYSRAAYNSPLHF; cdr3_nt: TGTGCCAGCAGTTACTCGAGGGCGGCCTATAATTCACCCCTCCACTTT
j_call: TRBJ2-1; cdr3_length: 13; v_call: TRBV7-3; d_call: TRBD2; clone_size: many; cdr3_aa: CASSLTAGPEQFF; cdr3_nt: TGTGCCAGCAGCTTAACAGCGGGGCCTGAGCAGTTCTTC
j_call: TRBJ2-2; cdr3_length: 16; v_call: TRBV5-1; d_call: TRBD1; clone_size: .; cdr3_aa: CASSRTGIESPGELFF; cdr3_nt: TGCGCCAGCAGCCGGACAGGGATTGAATCACCCGGGGAGCTGTTTTTT
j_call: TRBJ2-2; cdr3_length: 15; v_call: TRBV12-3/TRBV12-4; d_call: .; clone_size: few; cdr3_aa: CASSLVVGNTGELFF; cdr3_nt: TGTGCCAGCAGTTTAGTCGTGGGTAACACCGGGGAGCTGTTTTTT
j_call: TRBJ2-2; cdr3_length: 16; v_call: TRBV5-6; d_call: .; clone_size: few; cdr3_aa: CASSLLTGPNTGELFF; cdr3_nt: TGTGCCAGCAGCTTGCTGACGGGACCTAACACCGGGGAGCTGTTTTTT
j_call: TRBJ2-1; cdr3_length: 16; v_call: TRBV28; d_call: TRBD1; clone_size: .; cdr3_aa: CASSHFLGDRSNEQFF; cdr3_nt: TGTGCCAGCAGTCACTTCCTGGGGGACAGGTCCAATGAGCAGTTCTTC
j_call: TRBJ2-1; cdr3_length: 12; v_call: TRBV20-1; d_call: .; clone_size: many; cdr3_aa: CSAKGSYNEQFF; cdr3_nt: TGCAGTGCTAAAGGGAGCTACAATGAGCAGTTCTTC
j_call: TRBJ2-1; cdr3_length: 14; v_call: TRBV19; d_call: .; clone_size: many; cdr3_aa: CASRRGGFGNEQFF; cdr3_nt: TGTGCCAGCCGAAGGGGGGGATTTGGTAATGAGCAGTTCTTC
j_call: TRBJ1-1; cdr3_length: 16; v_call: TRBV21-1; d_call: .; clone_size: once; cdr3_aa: CASSIVTTEHLRLAFF; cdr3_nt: TGTGCCAGCAGCATAGTAACGACAGAACATCTTCGTTTAGCTTTCTTT
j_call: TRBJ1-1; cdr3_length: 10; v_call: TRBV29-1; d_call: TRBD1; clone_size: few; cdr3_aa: CSIRQGEAFF; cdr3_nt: TGCAGCATTCGACAGGGTGAAGCTTTCTTT
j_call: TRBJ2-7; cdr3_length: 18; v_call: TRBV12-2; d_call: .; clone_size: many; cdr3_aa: CASRLPDRDGSNSYEQYF; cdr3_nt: TGTGCAAGTCGCTTACCCGACAGGGATGGCTCAAATTCCTACGAGCAGTACTTC
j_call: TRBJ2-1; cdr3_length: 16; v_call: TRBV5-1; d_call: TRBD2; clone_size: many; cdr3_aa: CASSLAPSGSYNEQFF; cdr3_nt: TGCGCCAGCAGCTTGGCACCTAGCGGGTCCTACAATGAGCAGTTCTTC
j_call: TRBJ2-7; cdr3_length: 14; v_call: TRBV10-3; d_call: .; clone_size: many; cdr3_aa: CAISDEKGSYEQYF; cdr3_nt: TGTGCCATCAGTGACGAGAAGGGGTCCTACGAGCAGTACTTC
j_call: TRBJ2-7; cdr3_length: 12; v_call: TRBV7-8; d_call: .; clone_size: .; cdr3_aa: CASSLGTEGQYF; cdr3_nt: TGTGCCAGCAGCTTAGGGACGGAGGGGCAGTACTTC
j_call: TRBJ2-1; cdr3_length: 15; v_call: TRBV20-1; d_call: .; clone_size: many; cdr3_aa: CSAEQDTTLHNEQFF; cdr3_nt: TGCAGTGCCGAGCAGGACACCACTTTACACAATGAGCAGTTCTTC